A single sample is the source of the 27 T cell receptor beta chains below, sequenced in a study of T cell clonotyping in hematopoietic cell transplantation. Generated by immunoSEQ multiplex PCR, the TCRdb table keeps only in-frame clones and is missing some. The profile shows 15,000 to 20,000 clones, approximately 83% of them singletons. The sample was peripheral blood mononuclear cells. These receptor sequences come from a middle-aged woman in good health. Some clones in this sample may be carry-over from other donors' samples.

This chain's CDR3 is CATSRPGQGRAFF. The CDR3 DNA follows: TGTGCCACCAGCAGACCCGGACAGGGTAGAGCTTTCTTT. This chain uses TRBV15 with TRBJ1-1; 8 bases are a match to TRBD1. Germline assignment: CDR1 LNHNV and CDR2 YYDKDF (reference sequence). This CDR3 region has 13 residues. Unmatched junction bases numbered 6, after V lost 2 bases and J lost 10 bases.

The sample holds one count of this clone. The V and J genes are TRBV7-6 and TRBJ1-5, with 11 bases fitting TRBD1. The V gene's germline CDR1 is SGHVS and CDR2 FNYEAQ. CDR3 length: 15 amino acids. The trim removed 3 bases at V and 6 bases at J, leaving 4 bases unmatched. The CDR3 sequence is CASSFGQGAGQPQHF. CDR3 bases: TGTGCCAGCAGCTTCGGACAGGGGGCTGGTCAGCCCCAGCATTTT.

The chain uses TRBV30 and TRBJ2-3; D remains unclear. The CDR3 totals 12 residues. The ends were cut back, 5 bases at V and 1 base at J, with 7 bases in the middle. Germline loops: CDR1 GTSNPN, CDR2 SVGIG (reference sequence). Here the CDR3 reads CAWGLRTDTQYF. DNA for the CDR3: TGTGCCTGGGGTCTCCGCACAGATACGCAGTATTTT.

The J gene is TRBJ1-5, the V gene TRBV19; unclear D gene. The CDR3 has 13 amino acids. V shed 3 bases and J shed 4 bases, with 7 bases lying between them. Germline assignment: CDR1 LNHDA and CDR2 SQIVND (reference sequence). For the CDR3, the DNA is TGTGCCAGTAGTATGGCTATTAATCAGCCCCAGCATTTT. As protein: CASSMAINQPQHF.

The rearrangement links TRBV9 to TRBJ2-7; 9 nucleotides line up with TRBD1. The V gene end was trimmed by 4 bases and the J gene end by 2 bases; junction bases not matched to a gene: 10. The V gene's germline CDR1 is SGDLS and CDR2 YYNGEE. The CDR3 extends over 16 amino acids. The CDR3 DNA follows: TGTGCCAGCAGCCCGAGGACCGGGACAGGGCCCTACGAGCAGTACTTC. Protein sequence: CASSPRTGTGPYEQYF.

The rearrangement links TRBV14 to TRBJ2-1; TRBD2 matches 9 bases. This CDR3 has 14 amino acids. Germline V gene lookup returns CDR1 SGHDN and CDR2 FVKESK. The V gene end was trimmed by 2 bases and the J gene end by 7 bases; junction bases not matched to a gene: 3. The CDR3: CASSQLAGRNEQFF. Here the CDR3 DNA reads TGTGCCAGCAGCCAACTAGCGGGGAGGAATGAGCAGTTCTTC.

Only one count was recorded for this clone. The gene calls are TRBV18 and TRBJ1-4, with TRBD1 matching over 7 bases. V was pared by 3 bases and J by 8 bases, with 15 bases of the junction left unmatched. The CDR3 is 17 amino acids. Germline V gene data show CDR1 as KGHSH and CDR2 as LQKENI. CDR3 sequence (DNA): TGTGCCAGCTCACCCCTCAGTGGACAGGTCGTTCAGGAAAAACTGTTTTTT. It specifies CASSPLSGQVVQEKLFF.

The chain combines TRBV10-3 with TRBJ2-7, with D possibly being TRBD1 (6 bases). Per the germline V gene, CDR1 is ENHRY and CDR2 is SYGVKD. The CDR3 has 16 amino acids. V was shortened by 10 bases and J by 2 bases, with 24 bases between the two germline ends. The CDR3 sequence is CASRDKVPITTYEQYF. CDR3 nucleotides: TGTGCCAGCCGGGACAAAGTCCCCATCACCACCTACGAGCAGTACTTC.

The chain employs TRBV30 and TRBJ1-2; weak D call: TRBD1 (5 bases). The CDR3 contains 13 residues. In germline, CDR1 is GTSNPN, CDR2 SVGIG (reference sequence). The V and J ends lost 5 bases and 4 bases respectively, with 14 bases between them. CDR3: CAWLVGDPYGYTF. The CDR3 nucleotides are TGTGCCTGGTTAGTCGGGGACCCCTATGGCTACACCTTC.

The chain combines TRBV7-9 with TRBJ1-2, with 9 bases fitting TRBD1. The CDR3 totals 13 residues. Germline V gene lookup returns CDR1 SEHNR and CDR2 FQNEAQ (reference sequence). The V gene end was trimmed by 5 bases and the J gene end by 9 bases; junction bases not matched to a gene: 7. The CDR3: CASSADRGFRYTF. The CDR3 DNA reads TGTGCCAGCAGCGCGGACAGGGGATTTCGCTACACCTTC.

The chain carries TRBV15 and TRBJ1-2, with 8 bases that match TRBD1. Germline-derived CDR1 and CDR2 are LNHNV and YYDKDF (reference sequence). The CDR3 runs 20 residues. Unmatched junction bases numbered 17, after V lost 0 bases and J lost 2 bases. The CDR3 region has the DNA TGTGCCACCAGCAGAGATCCACCGGCCTATCCGGGACAGGCGAACTATGGCTACACCTTC. Residues: CATSRDPPAYPGQANYGYTF. The full variable domain, rest sourced from reference TRBV15 and TRBJ1-2, is DAMVIQNPRYQVTQFGKPVTLSCSQTLNHNVMYWYQQKSSQAPKLLFHYYDKDFNNEADTPDNFQSRRPNTSFCFLDIRSPGLGDTAMYLCATSRDPPAYPGQANYGYTFGSGTRLTVV.

This clone was counted a single time. The V call is TRBV7-9, the J call TRBJ2-2, with 10 bases lining up with TRBD2. Unmatched junction bases numbered 10, after V lost 5 bases and J lost 4 bases. Per germline, CDR1 SEHNR and CDR2 FQNEAQ (reference sequence). The CDR3 length is 17 residues. The CDR3 loop reads CASSPSLAGVVTGELFF. DNA for the CDR3: TGTGCCAGCAGCCCGTCGCTAGCGGGAGTGGTCACCGGGGAGCTGTTTTTT.

This clone was seen once. The CDR3 is CASSLGLGTGTNIYF. The CDR3 DNA reads TGTGCCAGCAGCTTGGGTTTGGGGACAGGGACCAACATTTACTTC. This rearrangement joins TRBV5-6 to TRBJ2-7, with 9 nucleotides matching TRBD1. Per the germline V gene, CDR1 is SGHDT and CDR2 is YYEEEE. The CDR3 contains 15 residues. V lost 0 bases, J lost 13 bases, and 14 bases stayed unmatched.

V is TRBV19 and J is TRBJ1-1; D gene ambiguous. The ends were cut back, 9 bases at V and 11 bases at J, with 22 bases in the middle. The CDR3 extends over 13 amino acids. Germline V gene lookup returns CDR1 LNHDA and CDR2 SQIVND (reference sequence). The CDR3 reads CASNELGSGVAFF. The CDR3 region has the DNA TGTGCCAGCAACGAGCTGGGGAGCGGAGTGGCTTTCTTT.

This clone was seen a few times. The chain couples TRBV19 to TRBJ1-1, with D maybe TRBD1 (6 bases). V lost 6 bases and J 7 bases, leaving 12 bases between the germline ends. Germline V gene data show CDR1 as LNHDA and CDR2 as SQIVND (reference sequence). This CDR3 has 12 residues. As DNA, the CDR3 is TGTGCCAGTAGCCAACAGGGAATTGAAGCTTTCTTT. This translates into CASSQQGIEAFF.

The chain is built from TRBV27 and TRBJ2-1; D tentatively reads TRBD1 or TRBD2 (5 bases each). V lost 8 bases, J lost 0 bases, and 17 bases lay in between. This CDR3 has 16 residues. Germline CDR1 reads MNHEY; CDR2 reads SMNVEV (reference sequence). DNA for the CDR3: TGTGCCAGCCGGGTCTCCGGGGCGGGCTCCTACAATGAGCAGTTCTTC. It translates to CASRVSGAGSYNEQFF.

This chain links TRBV7-6 with TRBJ1-5, with a tentative D call TRBD1 (6 bases). Trimming shortened V by 3 bases and J by 2 bases, and 8 bases separated the two germline ends. The CDR3 is 14 amino acids. Germline V lookup: CDR1 SGHVS, CDR2 FNYEAQ. CDR3 bases: TGTGCCAGCAGCTTCCGGGGGCGCAATCAGCCCCAGCATTTT. Its translation: CASSFRGRNQPQHF.

V is TRBV2 and J is TRBJ1-5, with D hard to call. This CDR3 region has 13 residues. Trimming pared 4 bases from V and 0 bases from J, leaving 4 bases between. CDR1 and CDR2 from the germline V gene are SNHLY and FYNNEI. The CDR3 DNA is TGTGCCAGCAGTGTTTTTAGCAATCAGCCCCAGCATTTT. Encoded protein: CASSVFSNQPQHF.

The rearrangement links TRBV7-2 to TRBJ2-3; D uncertain. The CDR3 extends over 16 amino acids. Germline-derived CDR1 and CDR2 are SGHTA and FQGNSA. Trimming left V 5 bases short and J 4 bases short, with 19 bases between. CDR3 sequence: CASSPSALTRSDTQYF. The CDR3 DNA is TGTGCCAGCAGCCCTAGTGCCTTAACGCGCTCAGATACGCAGTATTTT.

The V and J genes are TRBV7-2 and TRBJ1-3; 7 bases line up with TRBD1. With V trimmed by 3 bases and J by 6 bases, 14 bases remained unmatched. This CDR3 is 17 amino acids long. The germline gives CDR1 SGHTA, CDR2 FQGNSA. Here the CDR3 DNA reads TGTGCCAGCAGCTTGGCAGGGGGACCAGGGAAGATAAACACCATATATTTT. It translates to CASSLAGGPGKINTIYF. Together with reference TRBV7-2 and TRBJ1-3, the CDR3 gives the full variable domain: GAGVSQSPSNKVTEKGKDVELRCDPISGHTALYWYRQSLGQGLEFLIYFQGNSAPDKSGLPSDRFSAERTGGSVSTLTIQRTQQEDSAVYLCASSLAGGPGKINTIYFGEGSWLTVV.

This clone has more than one count but fewer than ten. In DNA form, the CDR3 reads TGTGCCAGTACCTCGAACCCCTATGGCTACACCTTC. Translation gives CASTSNPYGYTF. This chain uses TRBV19 with TRBJ1-2, with D unresolved. V gave up 7 bases and J gave up 4 bases, with 10 bases separating them. CDR1 and CDR2 from the germline V gene are LNHDA and SQIVND (reference sequence). The CDR3 extends over 12 amino acids.

The J gene is TRBJ1-2, the V gene TRBV7-9; no reliable D call. This CDR3 has 12 residues. Germline lookup yields CDR1 SEHNR and CDR2 FQNEAQ (reference sequence). Trimming left V 2 bases short and J 6 bases short, with 7 bases between. The CDR3 nucleotides read TGTGCCAGCAGCTTAAAGGCAGATGGCTACACCTTC. Protein product: CASSLKADGYTF.

The genes are TRBV15 and TRBJ2-1; possibly TRBD1 for D (6 bases). Looked up from germline, CDR1 is LNHNV and CDR2 is YYDKDF (reference sequence). V was clipped by 6 bases and J by 5 bases, with 23 bases between them. The CDR3 is 17 residues long. The CDR3 bases are TGTGCCACCAGTCAAGAGATCACAGGGAGCCGAAACAATGAGCAGTTCTTC. Its translation is CATSQEITGSRNNEQFF.

The rearrangement uses TRBV19 and TRBJ1-5; 8 nucleotides line up with TRBD1. Looked up from germline, CDR1 is LNHDA and CDR2 is SQIVND (reference sequence). CDR3 length equals 15 residues. J gave up 3 bases and V 4 bases, and 5 bases lay outside the gene matches. CDR3 in amino acids: CASSTSGGFNQPQHF. The CDR3 region has the DNA TGTGCCAGTAGTACCTCAGGGGGCTTCAATCAGCCCCAGCATTTT. The full variable domain, rest sourced from reference TRBV19 and TRBJ1-5, is DGGITQSPKYLFRKEGQNVTLSCEQNLNHDAMYWYRQDPGQGLRLIYYSQIVNDFQKGDIAEGYSVSREKKESFPLTVTSAQKNPTAFYLCASSTSGGFNQPQHFGDGTRLSIL.

This chain connects TRBV19 to TRBJ2-6; D possibly corresponds to TRBD1 (7 bases). The germline V and J ends were trimmed by 5 bases and 4 bases, with 18 bases remaining between them. Germline CDR1 is LNHDA and CDR2 is SQIVND (reference sequence). CDR3 length: 17 residues. CDR3 amino acids: CASSPRTGGSGANVLTF. In DNA, the CDR3 is TGTGCCAGTAGTCCCCGGACAGGAGGGTCAGGGGCCAACGTCCTGACTTTC.

Remarks on this clone: A much larger clone differs from this one at a single base, so this may be a read error. V usage is TRBV2 and J usage is TRBJ1-5; the D is unclear. Trimming took 5 bases from V and 0 from J, leaving 14 bases between them. The V gene's germline CDR1 is SNHLY and CDR2 FYNNEI. The CDR3 consists of 16 residues. DNA of the CDR3: TGTGCCAGCAGTCCTTACCCTGGGGATAGCAATCAGCCCCAGCATTTT. This translates into CASSPYPGDSNQPQHF.

This clone showed up just a few times. V gene TRBV29-1 combines with J gene TRBJ1-2, with 8 bases lining up with TRBD1. This CDR3 region has 13 residues. From germline, CDR1 is SQVTM and CDR2 ANQGSEA. V was pared by 5 bases and J by 4 bases, with 6 bases of the junction left unmatched. The CDR3 sequence: CSVFGQGGYGYTF. The CDR3 DNA follows: TGCAGCGTTTTTGGACAGGGTGGCTATGGCTACACCTTC.